This TCR beta chain was sequenced during a study of control samples from healthy donors and cancer patients. Sequencing was performed with immunoSEQ multiplex PCR; in TCRdb, only in-frame clones are kept and a portion is missing. The top ten clones hold around 2.1% of a sample with about 120,000 clones, 92% of them seen once. Losses at the gene ends were 0 bases for V and 2 bases for J; bases not matched to a gene: 1. This CDR3 has 15 amino acids. Germline V gives CDR1 MNHEY, CDR2 SMNVEV (reference sequence). This clone showed up just once. This sequence was found in a woman in her forties or fifties in good health. The chain links TRBV27 to TRBJ1-5; 7 bases are shared with TRBD1. Source material: blood. The CDR3 sequence: CASSLSDRGNQPQHF. The CDR3 nucleotides are TGTGCCAGCAGTTTATCCGACAGGGGCAATCAGCCCCAGCATTTT.